The 4 T cell receptor beta chains below come from one sample, sequenced in a study of T-cell memory formation after mild COVID-19. TCRdb re-called the 5' RACE reads through MiXCR, storing one row per CDR3 protein. There are over 500,000 distinct CDR3 sequences in the sample; 15% to 20% occur only once, and about 8.1% lies in the top ten. Material: PBMCs or a T cell subset sorted from them (not recorded which). These receptors all come from an adult woman who had mild COVID-19 (a few samples of this study predate the infection). Cell type and time point are not known.

This clonotype occurred a few times. The chain links TRBV20-1 to TRBJ2-3, with 9 bases identical to TRBD2. CDR1 and CDR2 from the germline V gene are DFQATT and SNEGSKA (reference sequence). The V segment lost 0 bases and the J segment 3 bases; nucleotides outside the gene matches: 4. The CDR3 length is 15 residues. CDR3 nucleotide sequence: TGCAGTGCTAGAGATCCGCGGGAGGGAACAGATACGCAGTATTTT. It yields the protein CSARDPREGTDTQYF.

The chain is built from TRBV6-5 and TRBJ1-1; D not certain. This CDR3 region has 18 residues. Per the germline V gene, CDR1 is MNHEY and CDR2 is SVGAGI. Trimming pared 4 bases from V and 4 bases from J, leaving 25 bases between. CDR3 sequence: CASSSSSPRAGASTEAFF. The CDR3 DNA reads TGTGCCAGCAGTTCATCCTCCCCGCGGGCAGGAGCGAGCACTGAAGCTTTCTTT.

This clonotype was seen more than once but under ten times. The chain combines TRBV7-9 with TRBJ1-2; no reliable D call. The CDR3 has 13 amino acids. V shed 1 base and J shed 4 bases, with 7 bases lying between them. Germline-derived CDR1 and CDR2 are SEHNR and FQNEAQ (reference sequence). The CDR3 DNA is TGTGCCAGCAGCTTAGACATTGCCTATGGCTACACCTTC. It translates to CASSLDIAYGYTF.

V usage is TRBV11-3 and J usage is TRBJ1-1; no clear D gene. The CDR3 totals 15 residues. The V gene lost 1 base and the J gene lost 1 base, with 10 bases spanning the gap. Germline V gives CDR1 SGHNT, CDR2 YENEEA. CDR3 loop: CASSLGLSPNTEAFF. CDR3 nucleotides: TGTGCCAGCAGCTTAGGTCTCAGCCCGAACACTGAAGCTTTCTTT.